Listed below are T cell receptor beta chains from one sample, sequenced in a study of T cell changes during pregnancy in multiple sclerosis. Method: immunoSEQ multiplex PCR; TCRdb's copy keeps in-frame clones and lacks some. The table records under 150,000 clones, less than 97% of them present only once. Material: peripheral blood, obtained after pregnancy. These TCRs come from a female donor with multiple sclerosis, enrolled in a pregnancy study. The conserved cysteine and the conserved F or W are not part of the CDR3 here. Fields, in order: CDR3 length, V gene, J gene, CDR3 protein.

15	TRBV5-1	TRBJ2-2	ASSSPRGASNTGELF
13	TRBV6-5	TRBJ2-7	ASSYRGVAAYEQY
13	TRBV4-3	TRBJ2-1	ASSHVRGLDGEQF
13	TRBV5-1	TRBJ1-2	ASSLQGGSYYGYT
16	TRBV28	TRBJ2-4	ASSLFGTGSVAKNIQY
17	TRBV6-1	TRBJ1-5	ASSEVGQGATYSNQPQH
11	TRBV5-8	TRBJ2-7	ASSLTNSYEQY
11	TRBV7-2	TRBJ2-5	ASSPQGKETQY
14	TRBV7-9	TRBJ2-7	ASSLSMGRSSYEQY
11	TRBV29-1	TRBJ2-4	SVAAAVLGIQY
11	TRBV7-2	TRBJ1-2	ASRQGGGNGYT
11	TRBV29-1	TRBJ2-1	SAFGPGYNEQF
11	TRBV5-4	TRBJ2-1	ASSLTGVAEQF
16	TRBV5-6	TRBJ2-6	ASTSDRGALSGANVLT
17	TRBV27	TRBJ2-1	ASSYGRSSGSPAYNEQF
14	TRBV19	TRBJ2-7	ASSMLAGALAYEQY
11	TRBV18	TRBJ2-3	ASSLPAADTQY
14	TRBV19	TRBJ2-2	ASSETGGKGTGELF
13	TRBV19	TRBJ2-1	ASSRRQGPYNEQF
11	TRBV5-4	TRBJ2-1	ASTGLADNEQF
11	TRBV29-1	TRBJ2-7	SVCLTGGYEQY
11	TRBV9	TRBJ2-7	ASSVAAGGEQY
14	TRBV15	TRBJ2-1	ATSRDHNSSYNEQF
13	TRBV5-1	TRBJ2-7	ASSFLTSGRNEQY
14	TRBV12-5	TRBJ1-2	ASGNDREPLYYGYT
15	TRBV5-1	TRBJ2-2	ASTLIGRNANTGELF
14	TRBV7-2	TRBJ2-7	ASSLGGTSGGYEQY
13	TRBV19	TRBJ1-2	ASSMGQDHHYGYT
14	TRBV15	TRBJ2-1	ATSRERWESSNEQF
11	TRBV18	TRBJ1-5	ASSPRGGQPQH
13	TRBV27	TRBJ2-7	ASSPGTGTSYEQY
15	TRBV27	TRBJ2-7	ASSFWGPQGEVNEQY
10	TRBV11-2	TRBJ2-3	ASSPGGTSQY
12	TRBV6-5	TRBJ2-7	ASSYSQVAYEQY
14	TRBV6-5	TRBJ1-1	ASSYLGRGGHTEAF
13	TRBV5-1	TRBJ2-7	ASSLDGGGRYEQY
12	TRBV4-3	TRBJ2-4	ASSLIGTTNIQY
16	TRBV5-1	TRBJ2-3	ASEPSGNNYFSTDTQY
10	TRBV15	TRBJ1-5	ATSSNNQPQH
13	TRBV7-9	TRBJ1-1	ASSFGQGANTEAF
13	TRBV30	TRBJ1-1	ALVRGQGMNTEAF
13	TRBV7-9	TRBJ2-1	ASSTNLAGRYEQF
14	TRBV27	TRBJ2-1	ASSLFAGISHNEQF
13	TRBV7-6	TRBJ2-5	ASSFQTGGLETQY
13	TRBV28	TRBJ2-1	ASSLPGTGDNEQF
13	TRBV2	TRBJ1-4	ASTRMRGTAEKLF
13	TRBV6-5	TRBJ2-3	ASSKLAGVQDTQY
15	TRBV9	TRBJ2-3	ASSEGHDAGGGDTQY
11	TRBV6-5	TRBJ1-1	ASRRQGVAEAF
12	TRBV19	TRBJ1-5	ASRIQGSNQPQH
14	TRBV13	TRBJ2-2	ASSLGTGAGTGELF
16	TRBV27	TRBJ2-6	ASRIQGLAGVGANVLT
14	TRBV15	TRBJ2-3	ATSTRDRAEQGTQY